This T cell receptor beta chain comes out of a study of blood T cell repertoires in COVID-19. All enrollees were roughly 18 to 89 years old and from fewer than 25 US areas. Participant-given clinical history determined each cohort assignment. Sequencing used immunoSEQ multiplex PCR; TCRdb keeps in-frame clones, though not all of them. This table has over 350,000 clones, 88% appearing once. V was cut by 0 bases and J by 3 bases, with 15 bases left in between. This CDR3 has 16 residues. Germline assignment: CDR1 SGHNT and CDR2 YYREEE (reference sequence). The gene calls are TRBV5-4 and TRBJ1-1, with D unclear. This receptor was obtained from a woman aged 30 to 39 with acute COVID-19. Sequences were obtained from PBMCs or T cells enriched from blood (not recorded which). In nucleotides, the CDR3 is TGTGCCAGCAGCTTGGACTCTAGGATTCGGGACACTGAAGCTTTCTTT. Amino acid sequence: CASSLDSRIRDTEAFF.